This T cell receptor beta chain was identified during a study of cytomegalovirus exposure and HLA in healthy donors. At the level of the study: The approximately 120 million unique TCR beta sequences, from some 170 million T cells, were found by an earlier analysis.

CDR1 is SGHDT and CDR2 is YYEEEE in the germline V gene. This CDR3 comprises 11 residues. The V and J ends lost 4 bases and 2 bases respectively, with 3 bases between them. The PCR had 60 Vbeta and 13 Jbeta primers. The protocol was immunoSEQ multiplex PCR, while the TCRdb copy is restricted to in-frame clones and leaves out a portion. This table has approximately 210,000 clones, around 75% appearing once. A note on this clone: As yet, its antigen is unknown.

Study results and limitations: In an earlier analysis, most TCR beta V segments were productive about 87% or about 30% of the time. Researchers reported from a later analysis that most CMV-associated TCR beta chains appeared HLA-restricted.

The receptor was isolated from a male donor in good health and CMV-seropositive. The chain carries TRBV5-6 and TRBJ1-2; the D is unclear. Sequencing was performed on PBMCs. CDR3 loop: CASSQNYGYTF. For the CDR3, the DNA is TGTGCCAGCAGCCAAAACTATGGCTACACCTTC.